This entry lists 4 T cell receptor beta chains sequenced from one sample in a study of STAT5B mutations in CD4+ large granular lymphocyte leukemia. TCRdb's copy holds only in-frame clones and misses some; the assay was immunoSEQ multiplex PCR. The sample includes tens of thousands of clones, 70% to 90% of them seen just once. Sequenced sample: CD4+ T cells from blood buffy coats. Every receptor here comes from a human donor in good health.

The chain couples TRBV15 to TRBJ2-1, with TRBD2 identical over 10 bases. CDR3 length: 21 amino acids. CDR1 is LNHNV and CDR2 is YYDKDF in the germline V gene (reference sequence). V lost 1 base, J lost 1 base, and 16 bases stayed unmatched. CDR3: CATSRAVPTYLAGGSYNEQFF. As DNA, the CDR3 is TGTGCCACCAGCAGAGCGGTACCGACCTATTTAGCGGGAGGTTCCTACAATGAGCAGTTCTTC.

The chain employs TRBV7-2 and TRBJ1-3; D ambiguous. Germline CDR1 reads SGHTA; CDR2 reads FQGNSA. Trimming stripped 4 bases from V and 2 bases from J, with 12 bases between. The CDR3 sequence is 15 residues long. The CDR3 DNA reads TGTGCCAGCAGCTCTGGACCGAGCGCTGGAAACACCATATATTTT. The encoded protein is CASSSGPSAGNTIYF.

This chain links TRBV2 with TRBJ2-3, with D tentatively TRBD1 (5 bases). Between the trimmed V and J ends, which lost 6 bases and 4 bases, there was a span of 8 bases. Germline CDR1 and CDR2: SNHLY and FYNNEI. The CDR3 sequence is 12 residues long. This chain's CDR3 is CASSPRADTQYF. DNA for the CDR3: TGTGCCAGCAGCCCCAGGGCAGATACGCAGTATTTT.

V gene TRBV30 combines with J gene TRBJ1-4, with D possibly being TRBD1 (5 bases). V shed 1 base and J shed 5 bases, with 14 bases lying between them. CDR1 and CDR2 from the germline V gene are GTSNPN and SVGIG (reference sequence). The CDR3 has 15 amino acids. The CDR3 reads CAWSGRLGENEKLFF. The DNA for the CDR3 is TGTGCCTGGAGTGGTCGGTTGGGGGAAAATGAAAAACTGTTTTTT.